This TCR beta chain was profiled in a study of beta chain features in type 1 diabetes. Study-level points and caveats: Whether TCRB rearrangement is influenced by HLA type went unresolved here. Junctions at VDJ sites from type 1 diabetes patients had fewer insertions and more deletions. All four CD4+ subsets of Type 1 diabetes patients contained TCRB CDR3s that were moderately but significantly shorter.

Of the isolated RNA, all was reverse transcribed, and so the sequenced material was expressed TCRB transcripts. Libraries were prepared by immunoSEQ multiplex PCR; TCRdb keeps only in-frame clonotypes and omits some of them. Among 130,000 or so clones listed, roughly 17% were seen once. A CD45RO/CCR7/CD25/CD127/CD95/CD27 panel sorted naive, central memory, regulatory and stem cell-like memory CD4+ cells. Note on this clone: Its antigen is not identified.

This receptor was obtained from a man between 18 and 29 years old with type 1 diabetes. Sequences were obtained from central memory CD4+ T cells from blood.

Written as DNA, the CDR3 is TGTGCCAGCAGCCCCACGGCCGGGGGCAGCAATCAGCCCCAGCATTTT. Translated, it gives CASSPTAGGSNQPQHF. This chain links TRBV5-4 with TRBJ1-5; tentatively, D is TRBD1 (6 bases). CDR1 is SGHNT and CDR2 is YYREEE in the germline V gene (reference sequence). Deletions cut 4 bases from V and 1 base from J, with 15 bases between. The CDR3 extends over 16 amino acids.